These 15 T cell receptor beta chains originate from one sample sequenced in a study of identical twins. TCRdb called the 5' RACE reads again in MiXCR, with one record for every CDR3 protein. The data hold some 500,000 distinct CDR3 sequences, with approximately 22% observed a single time. This sample was also put to use in a study of T cells expressing NK-cell markers.

The sequencing input was CD4+ T cells sorted from blood. The receptors derive from a young woman in good health.

J is TRBJ2-3 and V is TRBV6-1; maybe TRBD1 (5 bases). From germline, CDR1 is MNHNS and CDR2 SASEGT. Trimming took off 5 bases at V and 4 bases at J, with 13 bases between the two ends. This CDR3 contains 14 residues. The DNA for the CDR3 is TGTGCCAGCAGTACGCCAGGGTTAGCAGATACGCAGTATTTT. This gives the protein CASSTPGLADTQYF.

The table lists this clonotype with a few counts. This sequence joins TRBV6-2 or TRBV6-3 and TRBJ2-7; D perhaps matches TRBD1 (5 bases). Germline CDR1 and CDR2: MNHEY and SVGEGT. Trimming pared 7 bases from V and 5 bases from J, leaving 9 bases between. CDR3 length: 11 amino acids. The CDR3 DNA follows: TGTGCCAGCACAGGGTTCGACGAGCAGTACTTC. Amino acid sequence: CASTGFDEQYF.

This clonotype was counted only a few times. The rearrangement links TRBV15 to TRBJ2-1, with D possibly matching TRBD2 (5 bases). The CDR3 loop spans 15 amino acids. CDR1 is LNHNV and CDR2 is YYDKDF in the germline V gene (reference sequence). Trimming removed 1 base at V and 4 bases at J, with 11 bases between. As DNA, the CDR3 is TGTGCCACCAGCAGAGCGGGGTCCTCTTACAATGAGCAGTTCTTC. It is translated as CATSRAGSSYNEQFF.

V is TRBV9 and J is TRBJ1-1, with a possible D match to TRBD1 (5 bases). Per the germline V gene, CDR1 is SGDLS and CDR2 is YYNGEE. CDR3 length: 13 amino acids. V was shortened by 2 bases and J by 4 bases, with 9 bases between the two germline ends. The chain's CDR3 is CASSVRVGTEAFF. Written as DNA, the CDR3 is TGTGCCAGCAGCGTCAGGGTCGGCACTGAAGCTTTCTTT.

The chain employs TRBV20-1 and TRBJ2-3, with 9 bases fitting TRBD2. The trim removed 4 bases at V and 0 bases at J, leaving 2 bases unmatched. The CDR3 totals 14 residues. Germline V gene data show CDR1 as DFQATT and CDR2 as SNEGSKA (reference sequence). The CDR3 reads CSATGTSSTDTQYF. The CDR3 coding sequence is TGCAGTGCTACAGGGACTAGCAGCACAGATACGCAGTATTTT.

This chain joins TRBV5-1 and TRBJ1-1; 7 bases match TRBD1. CDR1 and CDR2 from the germline V gene are SGHRS and YFSETQ. This CDR3 has 13 residues. Trimming took 0 bases from V and 10 from J; bases not matched to a gene: 6. The CDR3, as DNA: TGCGCCAGCAGCTTGGGACCAACAGGGGCAGCTTTCTTT. Its translation is CASSLGPTGAAFF. Full variable domain (rest looked up from reference TRBV5-1 and TRBJ1-1): KAGVTQTPRYLIKTRGQQVTLSCSPISGHRSVSWYQQTPGQGLQFLFEYFSETQRNKGNFPGRFSGRQFSNSRSEMNVSTLELGDSALYLCASSLGPTGAAFFGQGTRLTVV.

The rearrangement uses TRBV4-3 and TRBJ2-5; D perhaps matches TRBD2 (7 bases). The ends were cut back, 2 bases at V and 5 bases at J, with 18 bases in the middle. The CDR3 length is 16 residues. Germline assignment: CDR1 LGHNA and CDR2 YSLEER. Written as DNA, the CDR3 is TGCGCCAGCAGCCAACGGAGGGGGGGCGCGGATGAGACCCAGTACTTC. Translated, it gives CASSQRRGGADETQYF.

V gene TRBV20-1 combines with J gene TRBJ2-5; the D gene is possibly TRBD1 (8 bases). Germline V gene lookup returns CDR1 DFQATT and CDR2 SNEGSKA (reference sequence). The V and J ends lost 6 bases and 4 bases respectively, with 15 bases between them. The CDR3 sequence is 13 residues long. The CDR3 bases are TGCAGTGCCTCAGGGGGCGGGGGAGAGACCCAGTACTTC. Translation gives CSASGGGGETQYF.

In this sample, this clonotype turned up a few times. The V call is TRBV3-1, the J call TRBJ1-2; tentative D call: TRBD1 (5 bases). CDR1 LGHDT and CDR2 YNNKEL come from the germline V gene (reference sequence). The V end was cut by 4 bases, the J end by 7 bases, with 13 bases between. The CDR3 contains 13 residues. CDR3 sequence: CASSPGWESGYTF. The CDR3 DNA reads TGTGCCAGCAGCCCAGGGTGGGAGAGTGGCTACACCTTC.

This clonotype was seen at least ten times. This chain uses TRBV12-3 or TRBV12-4 with TRBJ1-5; D call uncertain. The CDR3 runs 13 residues. V gave up 2 bases and J gave up 4 bases, with 6 bases separating them. In nucleotides, the CDR3 is TGTGCCAGCAGTTTAAAGGAGAATCAGCCCCAGCATTTT. As protein: CASSLKENQPQHF.

The V call is TRBV29-1, the J call TRBJ1-1, with D unclear. Germline lookup yields CDR1 SQVTM and CDR2 ANQGSEA. V lost 3 bases and J lost 4, with 15 bases in between. The CDR3 runs to 14 residues. CDR3 DNA sequence: TGCAGCGTTGAGGGTCAAGGCTGGACCACTGAAGCTTTCTTT. This encodes CSVEGQGWTTEAFF.

This clonotype was seen only a few times. The CDR3 DNA reads as TGTGCCAGCAGCTCAGAGGGGGTCCAGACGCTGGACACTGAAGCTTTCTTT. Translated, it gives CASSSEGVQTLDTEAFF. The chain joins TRBV9 to TRBJ1-1; weak D call: TRBD1 (6 bases). Per the germline V gene, CDR1 is SGDLS and CDR2 is YYNGEE. CDR3 size: 17 residues. V was clipped by 4 bases and J by 3 bases, with 22 bases between them.

V and J are TRBV29-1 and TRBJ2-1; a weak D match, TRBD2 (6 bases). V gave up 7 bases and J gave up 5 bases, with 12 bases separating them. Germline assignment: CDR1 SQVTM and CDR2 ANQGSEA. This CDR3 region has 12 residues. CDR3 nucleotide sequence: TGCAGCGGCGGGACCCCAAACAATGAGCAGTTCTTC. This translates into CSGGTPNNEQFF.

This clonotype turned up a few times. This chain joins TRBV6-2 or TRBV6-3 and TRBJ1-1; TRBD1 might be the D (5 bases). Germline CDR1 is MNHEY and CDR2 is SVGEGT. The CDR3 sequence is 14 residues long. V lost 5 bases to trimming and J lost 3 bases, with 13 bases between them. CDR3 coding DNA: TGTGCCAGCAGTCCACAGGTCCCGGACACTGAAGCTTTCTTT. This translates into CASSPQVPDTEAFF.

The genes are TRBV5-1 and TRBJ1-1; D ambiguous. Trimming pared 0 bases from V and 1 base from J, leaving 10 bases between. The length of the CDR3 is 15 residues. CDR1 and CDR2 from the germline V gene are SGHRS and YFSETQ. The CDR3 loop reads CASSLEPAGNTEAFF. The CDR3, as DNA: TGCGCCAGCAGCTTGGAACCGGCCGGGAACACTGAAGCTTTCTTT.